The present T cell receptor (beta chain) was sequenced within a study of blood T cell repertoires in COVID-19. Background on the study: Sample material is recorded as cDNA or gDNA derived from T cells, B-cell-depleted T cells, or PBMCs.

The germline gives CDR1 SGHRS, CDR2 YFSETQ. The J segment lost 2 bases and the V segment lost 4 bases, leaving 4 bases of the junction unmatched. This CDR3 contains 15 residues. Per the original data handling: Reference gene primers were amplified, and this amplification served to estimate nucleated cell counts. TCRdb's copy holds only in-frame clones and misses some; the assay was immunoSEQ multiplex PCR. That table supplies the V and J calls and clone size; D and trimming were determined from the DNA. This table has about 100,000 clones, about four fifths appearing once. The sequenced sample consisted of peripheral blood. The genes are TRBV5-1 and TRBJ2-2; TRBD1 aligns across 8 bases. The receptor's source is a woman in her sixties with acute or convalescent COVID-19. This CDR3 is CASSKDRANTGELFF. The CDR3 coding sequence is TGCGCCAGCAGCAAGGACAGGGCCAACACCGGGGAGCTGTTTTTT. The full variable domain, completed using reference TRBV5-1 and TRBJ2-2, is KAGVTQTPRYLIKTRGQQVTLSCSPISGHRSVSWYQQTPGQGLQFLFEYFSETQRNKGNFPGRFSGRQFSNSRSEMNVSTLELGDSALYLCASSKDRANTGELFFGEGSRLTVL.